This T cell receptor beta chain was documented in a study of shared clonotypes between healthy human individuals. Sorted subsets were amplified in replicate PCRs using about 200 ng DNA, approximately 30,000 T cell genomes. TCRdb keeps only in-frame clones here, not all; method: immunoSEQ multiplex PCR. Among about 1 million clones listed, more than 65% were seen once. From CD4+ cells came CD45RA+ naive and CD45RA-negative memory subsets. The germline V gene has CDR1 SGHDN and CDR2 FVKESK. The CDR3 is made up of 15 amino acids. With V trimmed by 2 bases and J by 5 bases, 8 bases remained unmatched. This clonotype was obtained from a man aged 18 to 35 in good health. The source material was memory CD4+ T cells sorted from blood. Subset reported: CD45RA-negative fraction. The chain combines TRBV14 with TRBJ1-2, with 7 bases fitting TRBD1. The chain's CDR3 is CASSQLNRGEYGYTF. The CDR3, as DNA: TGTGCCAGCAGCCAATTAAACAGGGGTGAATATGGCTACACCTTC.